Sequencing of this T cell receptor beta chain was carried out in a study of blood T cell repertoires in COVID-19. Study-level background: PBMCs, B-cell-depleted T cells, or T cells were the source of the cDNA or gDNA that made up the material.

Authors' data handling: Reference gene primer amplification gave nucleated cell count estimates. The assay was immunoSEQ multiplex PCR, and TCRdb's table has in-frame clones only and misses some. That table supplies the V and J calls and clone size; D and trimming were determined from the DNA. The sample shows under 200,000 clones, 88% of them seen only once. Germline CDR1 and CDR2: MDHEN and SYDVKM. The J segment lost 0 bases and the V segment lost 4 bases, leaving 3 bases of the junction unmatched. The CDR3 is 16 amino acids. The material sequenced was peripheral blood. This chain uses TRBV28 with TRBJ2-6, with 7 bases aligning to TRBD1. The clonotype was recovered from a man aged 40-49 years with active or convalescent COVID-19. CDR3 in DNA: TGTGCCAGCAGTTCCACAGGGGCCTCTGGGGCCAACGTCCTGACTTTC. This codes for CASSSTGASGANVLTF. The full variable domain, with the rest looked up from reference TRBV28 and TRBJ2-6, is DVKVTQSSRYLVKRTGEKVFLECVQDMDHENMFWYRQDPGLGLRLIYFSYDVKMKEKGDIPEGYSVSREKKERFSLILESASTNQTSMYLCASSSTGASGANVLTFGAGSRLTVL.